This TCR beta chain was found in a study of CD8+ T cells in alopecia areata. As to treatment: oral pan-JAK inhibitor, 5-10 mg twice daily. Sequencing templates came from extracted RNA that was reverse transcribed into cDNA. Profiled with immunoSEQ multiplex PCR; TCRdb holds only in-frame clones, not every one. This table holds 100,000 to 130,000 clones, 84% found once. With regard to this clone: Its cognate antigen is unknown. In the same sample, other DNA sequences code for this CDR3.

Study observations and caveats: Between patients, shared TCR sequences were less clear than in mice. This was possibly due in part to HLA diversity in the patient population. As there was one nonresponder, how baseline CD8+ expansion relates to response remains uncertain.

The V and J ends lost 0 bases and 10 bases respectively, with 4 bases between them. CDR3 length: 11 amino acids. CDR1 is SEHNR and CDR2 is FQNEAQ in the germline V gene (reference sequence). This receptor was obtained from a human donor with alopecia areata. The chain is built from TRBV7-9 and TRBJ2-1, with unresolved D. The material was CD8+ T cells sorted from blood, obtained at week 24, from a patient treated with tofacitinib. CDR3 sequence: CASSLAPEQFF. DNA for the CDR3: TGTGCCAGCAGCTTAGCGCCCGAGCAGTTCTTC.